These 25 T cell receptor beta chains were all obtained from the same sample, sequenced in a study of blood T cell repertoires in COVID-19. Method: immunoSEQ multiplex PCR; TCRdb's copy keeps in-frame clones and lacks some. The data contain some 200,000 clones, around four fifths of them singletons. Sample: PBMCs or T cells enriched from blood (not recorded which). The origin of the receptors is a woman aged 45-65 years who had recovered from COVID-19.

The J gene is TRBJ2-5, the V gene TRBV5-1; D is perhaps TRBD2 (5 bases). V was pared by 3 bases and J by 2 bases, with 11 bases between. The V gene's germline CDR1 is SGHRS and CDR2 YFSETQ. The CDR3 has 14 residues. CDR3 in amino acids: CASSYLGVQETQYF. CDR3 nucleotides: TGCGCCAGCAGCTACCTCGGGGTTCAAGAGACCCAGTACTTC.

The J gene is TRBJ2-7, the V gene TRBV10-3; D is perhaps TRBD2 (7 bases). V was shortened by 0 bases and J by 2 bases, with 11 bases between the two germline ends. The CDR3 covers 15 residues. Germline CDR1 reads ENHRY; CDR2 reads SYGVKD. CDR3 loop: CAISESGGPPYEQYF. CDR3 nucleotide sequence: TGTGCCATCAGTGAGTCCGGGGGGCCGCCCTACGAGCAGTACTTC.

This chain links TRBV28 with TRBJ1-2, with 8 bases identical to TRBD1. The CDR3 is 12 amino acids. V was clipped by 5 bases and J by 4 bases; unmatched bases: 0. CDR1 is MDHEN and CDR2 is SYDVKM in the germline V gene. The DNA for the CDR3 is TGTGCCAGCAGTACAGGGGGCTATGGCTACACCTTC. It specifies CASSTGGYGYTF.

Only a few counts were recorded for this clone. The chain is built from TRBV7-8 and TRBJ2-7, with D tentatively TRBD1 (6 bases). Trimming removed 5 bases from V and 2 bases from J, with 13 bases in between. The CDR3 runs 14 residues. CDR1 and CDR2 (germline): SGHVS, FQNEAQ. The CDR3 DNA reads TGTGCCAGCAGCCCTCGGACAGAACCCTACGAGCAGTACTTC. Translated: CASSPRTEPYEQYF.

In its sample, this clone was seen a few times. The V call is TRBV5-1, the J call TRBJ1-2; 9 nucleotides line up with TRBD1. V shed 4 bases and J 3 bases; nucleotides not matched to a gene: 1. The CDR3 is 13 residues long. The germline CDR1 and CDR2 sequences are SGHRS and YFSETQ. CDR3 bases: TGCGCCAGCAGCACAGGGGGCGACTATGGCTACACCTTC. Its protein is CASSTGGDYGYTF.

V usage is TRBV7-2 and J usage is TRBJ2-1, with D unclear. In germline, CDR1 is SGHTA, CDR2 FQGNSA. V was trimmed by 3 bases and J by 15 bases, leaving 18 bases between them. CDR3 size: 13 residues. The CDR3 DNA sequence: TGTGCCAGCAGCTTCCCCGAGACTCGTGGGTTGTTCTTC. Translating gives CASSFPETRGLFF.

This chain connects TRBV5-4 to TRBJ1-2, with a tentative D call TRBD1 (6 bases). V lost 4 bases and J lost 8, with 18 bases in between. The CDR3 extends over 14 amino acids. Germline assignment: CDR1 SGHNT and CDR2 YYREEE (reference sequence). CDR3 amino acids: CASSPHGGALGYTF. The CDR3 bases are TGTGCCAGCAGCCCCCATGGGGGGGCCCTCGGCTACACCTTC.

This clone was recorded at least ten times. The chain has TRBV6-6 and TRBJ2-1; D is ambiguous. In germline, CDR1 is MNHNY, CDR2 SVGAGI (reference sequence). The germline V and J ends were trimmed by 6 bases and 4 bases, with 10 bases remaining between them. The CDR3 has 13 amino acids. The CDR3 reads CASSRTGYNEQFF. In nucleotides, the CDR3 is TGTGCCAGCAGCCGTACTGGTTACAATGAGCAGTTCTTC.

This chain joins TRBV3-1 (or the pseudogene TRBV3-2) and TRBJ1-4; D not certain. This CDR3 has 16 amino acids. The germline gives CDR1 LGHDT, CDR2 YNNKEL (reference sequence). Trimming shortened V by 1 base and J by 5 bases, and 14 bases separated the two germline ends. The DNA for the CDR3 is TGTGCCAGCAGCCAAGGTTCATTTACAGTAAATGAAAAACTGTTTTTT. Its translation is CASSQGSFTVNEKLFF.

The chain uses TRBV5-1 and TRBJ2-5, with 8 bases matching TRBD1. Germline V gene sequence: CDR1 SGHRS, CDR2 YFSETQ. V trimming: 0 bases; J trimming: 5 bases; junction bases outside the gene matches: 6. The CDR3 covers 15 residues. CDR3 in DNA: TGCGCCAGCAGCTTGGCCCCAGGGGGCGCGGAGACCCAGTACTTC. This gives the protein CASSLAPGGAETQYF.

This clone was seen only a few times. The chain combines TRBV6-5 with TRBJ1-2; the match to TRBD1 covers 7 bases. The CDR3 consists of 12 residues. V dropped 8 bases and J dropped 5; count of bases not matched to a gene: 5. Germline V gene lookup returns CDR1 MNHEY and CDR2 SVGAGI. CDR3 in DNA: TGTGCCAGCCGGGGACAGAAATATGGCTACACCTTC. Amino acids: CASRGQKYGYTF.

The genes are TRBV6-2 or TRBV6-3 and TRBJ2-3, with D possibly TRBD1 on 6 matching bases. V lost 4 bases, J lost 0 bases, and 14 bases lay in between. Germline CDR1 reads MNHEY; CDR2 reads SVGEGT. The CDR3 consists of 16 residues. The CDR3 coding sequence is TGTGCCAGCAGTTCCGGGACACATTCTAGCACAGATACGCAGTATTTT. Translated: CASSSGTHSSTDTQYF.

The V and J genes are TRBV10-3 and TRBJ1-5; 7 positions agree with TRBD1. Germline CDR1 and CDR2: ENHRY and SYGVKD. The CDR3 is 15 amino acids. Germline trimming cut 7 bases from V and 0 bases from J; bases unmatched to any gene: 6. The CDR3 here is CAIKGGPNSNQPQHF. For the CDR3, the DNA is TGTGCCATCAAAGGGGGCCCTAATAGCAATCAGCCCCAGCATTTT.

V and J are TRBV28 and TRBJ2-6; the D is unclear. This CDR3 comprises 16 residues. CDR1 and CDR2 from the germline V gene are MDHEN and SYDVKM. Trimming pared 4 bases from V and 2 bases from J, leaving 12 bases between. CDR3 loop: CASSSPLMPGANVLTF. Written as DNA, the CDR3 is TGTGCCAGCAGTTCGCCCCTAATGCCTGGGGCCAACGTCCTGACTTTC.

The chain has TRBV4-1 and TRBJ1-3, with TRBD1 as a possible D gene (5 bases). Germline V lookup: CDR1 MGHRA, CDR2 YSYEKL. CDR3 length equals 15 residues. The ends were cut back, 1 base at V and 2 bases at J, with 9 bases in the middle. CDR3 protein: CASSQGRGTGNTIYF. The CDR3 DNA reads as TGCGCCAGCAGCCAAGGAAGGGGCACTGGAAACACCATATATTTT.

J is TRBJ2-1 and V is TRBV5-1; 12 nucleotides agree with TRBD1. Germline CDR1 reads SGHRS; CDR2 reads YFSETQ. V lost 4 bases and J lost 2; bases outside the gene matches: 1. The CDR3 runs to 15 residues. In DNA, the CDR3 is TGCGCCAGCAGCAGGGACAGGGGGCCCTACAATGAGCAGTTCTTC. This codes for CASSRDRGPYNEQFF. Variable domain in full (rest from reference TRBV5-1 and TRBJ2-1): KAGVTQTPRYLIKTRGQQVTLSCSPISGHRSVSWYQQTPGQGLQFLFEYFSETQRNKGNFPGRFSGRQFSNSRSEMNVSTLELGDSALYLCASSRDRGPYNEQFFGPGTRLTVL.

At least ten counts were recorded for this clone. This rearrangement joins TRBV5-6 to TRBJ1-1; 7 nucleotides agree with TRBD1. The CDR3 contains 14 residues. J was trimmed by 0 bases and V by 5 bases; bases with no gene match: 4. The germline V gene encodes CDR1 SGHDT and CDR2 YYEEEE. The CDR3 DNA follows: TGTGCCAGCAGTCTGCAGGGGGTGAACACTGAAGCTTTCTTT. It is translated as CASSLQGVNTEAFF.

This clone was picked up a small number of times. J is TRBJ2-7 and V is TRBV23-1; D is undetermined. TRBV23-1 is annotated as an ORF whose role is uncertain. The germline V and J ends were trimmed by 6 bases and 4 bases, with 13 bases remaining between them. The CDR3 loop spans 13 amino acids. The CDR3 coding sequence is TGCGCCAGCAGCGAGCGACCCGATTACGAGCAGTACTTC. It codes for CASSERPDYEQYF.

The genes are TRBV6-5 and TRBJ1-2; 10 bases fit TRBD1. Germline lookup yields CDR1 MNHEY and CDR2 SVGAGI. J lost 2 bases, V lost 5 bases, and 5 bases had no gene match. CDR3 length equals 15 residues. As DNA, the CDR3 is TGTGCCAGCAGTCCGAGGACAGGGGGGAACTATGGCTACACCTTC. Encoded protein: CASSPRTGGNYGYTF.

This sequence joins TRBV7-3 and TRBJ1-2; TRBD1 is a possible D gene (5 bases). Germline CDR1 SGHTA, CDR2 FQGTGA. The CDR3 covers 15 residues. Trimming removed 5 bases at V and 6 bases at J, with 19 bases between. The DNA of the CDR3 is TGTGCCAGCAGCCCAGCTAGGGGAGGTTCCGATGGCTACACCTTC. Its translation: CASSPARGGSDGYTF.

The rearrangement uses TRBV7-2 and TRBJ1-5; 11 bases fit TRBD1. The V gene end was trimmed by 5 bases and the J gene end by 7 bases; junction bases not matched to a gene: 1. The CDR3 covers 13 residues. Germline V gives CDR1 SGHTA, CDR2 FQGNSA. In nucleotides, the CDR3 is TGTGCCAGCAGCCGGGACAGGGGGCAGCCCCAGCATTTT. It is translated as CASSRDRGQPQHF.

The chain combines TRBV18 with TRBJ2-1, with 12 bases that match TRBD2. The germline CDR1 and CDR2 sequences are KGHSH and LQKENI. The V and J ends lost 1 base and 10 bases, in that order; junction bases with no gene match: 17. The CDR3 is 19 residues long. The CDR3 sequence: CASSPQASGRAPSGNEQFF. CDR3 coding DNA: TGTGCCAGCTCACCACAGGCTAGCGGGAGGGCCCCGTCAGGTAACGAGCAGTTCTTC.

The V gene is TRBV30, the J gene TRBJ2-1; a weak D match, TRBD2 (5 bases). The CDR3 is 13 amino acids. From germline, CDR1 is GTSNPN and CDR2 SVGIG (reference sequence). Deletions cut 7 bases from V and 8 bases from J, with 18 bases between. This chain's CDR3 is CASKKLGTDEQFF. CDR3 DNA: TGTGCCTCGAAGAAACTAGGAACGGATGAGCAGTTCTTC.

This clone was picked up one time. The rearrangement links TRBV25-1 to TRBJ1-1, with 7 bases lining up with TRBD1. The J segment lost 7 bases and the V segment lost 3 bases, leaving 14 bases of the junction unmatched. The CDR3 is 16 residues long. Germline-derived CDR1 and CDR2 are MGHDK and SYGVNS. The DNA for the CDR3 is TGTGCCAGCAGTGACCAAAGTCGGACAGGCCTGGATGAAGCTTTCTTT. It translates to CASSDQSRTGLDEAFF.

The V and J genes are TRBV6-4 and TRBJ2-1; 7 nucleotides agree with TRBD2. CDR3 length equals 14 residues. V was clipped by 5 bases and J by 1 base; unmatched bases: 2. CDR1 is MRHNA and CDR2 is SNTAGT in the germline V gene. In nucleotides, the CDR3 is TGTGCCAGCAGTCGGGAGGCATCCTACAATGAGCAGTTCTTC. Amino acids: CASSREASYNEQFF.